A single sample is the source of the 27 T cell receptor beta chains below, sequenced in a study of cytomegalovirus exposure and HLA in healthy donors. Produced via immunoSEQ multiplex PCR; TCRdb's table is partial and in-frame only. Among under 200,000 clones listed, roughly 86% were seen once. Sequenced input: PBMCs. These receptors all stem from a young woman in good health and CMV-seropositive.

As DNA, the CDR3 is TGTGCCAGCAGCGGTCCCAACAGGGGCCCAGAGACCCAGTACTTC. This sequence encodes CASSGPNRGPETQYF. This chain joins TRBV7-9 and TRBJ2-5; 7 bases map to TRBD1. CDR1 and CDR2 (germline): SEHNR, FQNEAQ (reference sequence). Trimming took 5 bases from V and 4 from J; bases not matched to a gene: 10. The CDR3 is 15 amino acids.

The CDR3 DNA follows: TGTGCCAGCCAACTAATCGAGACCGACCTTTCGGGGCAGTTCTTC. Residues: CASQLIETDLSGQFF. This rearrangement joins TRBV28 to TRBJ2-1; the D is unclear. V gave up 8 bases and J gave up 12 bases, with 26 bases separating them. The CDR3 contains 15 residues. Germline CDR1 MDHEN, CDR2 SYDVKM.

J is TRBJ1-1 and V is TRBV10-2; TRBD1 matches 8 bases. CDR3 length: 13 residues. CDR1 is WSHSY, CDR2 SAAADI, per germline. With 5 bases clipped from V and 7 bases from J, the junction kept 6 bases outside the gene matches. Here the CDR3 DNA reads TGCGCCAGCAGTCCAACCGGGACAGGTGAAGCTTTCTTT. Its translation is CASSPTGTGEAFF.

The CDR3 spells CASSARGGSSYEQYF. The CDR3 region has the DNA TGTGCCAGCAGCGCCCGGGGCGGGAGCTCCTACGAGCAGTACTTC. The V call is TRBV11-3, the J call TRBJ2-7; 7 bases line up with TRBD2. The V and J ends lost 5 bases and 0 bases, in that order; junction bases with no gene match: 7. Germline CDR1 reads SGHNT; CDR2 reads YENEEA. This CDR3 comprises 15 residues.

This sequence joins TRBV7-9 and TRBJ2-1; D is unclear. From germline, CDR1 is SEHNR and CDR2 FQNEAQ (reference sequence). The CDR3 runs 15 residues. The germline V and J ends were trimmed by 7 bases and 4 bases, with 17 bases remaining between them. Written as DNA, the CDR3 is TGTGCCAGCAACAGAACCCACCCCCTATACAATGAGCAGTTCTTC. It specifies CASNRTHPLYNEQFF.

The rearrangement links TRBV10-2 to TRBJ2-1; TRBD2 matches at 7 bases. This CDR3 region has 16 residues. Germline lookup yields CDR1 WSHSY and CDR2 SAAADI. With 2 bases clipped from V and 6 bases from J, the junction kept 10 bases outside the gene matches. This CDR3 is CASSEMGREFSNEQFF. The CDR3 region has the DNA TGCGCCAGCAGTGAGATGGGGCGGGAGTTTAGCAATGAGCAGTTCTTC.

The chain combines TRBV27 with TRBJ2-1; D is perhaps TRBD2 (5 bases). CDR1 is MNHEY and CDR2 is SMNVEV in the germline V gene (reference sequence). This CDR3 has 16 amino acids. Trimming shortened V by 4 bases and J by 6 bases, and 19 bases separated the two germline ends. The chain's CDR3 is CASSSLGMGGGNEQFF. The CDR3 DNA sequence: TGTGCCAGCAGTTCCCTCGGGATGGGTGGCGGCAATGAGCAGTTCTTC.

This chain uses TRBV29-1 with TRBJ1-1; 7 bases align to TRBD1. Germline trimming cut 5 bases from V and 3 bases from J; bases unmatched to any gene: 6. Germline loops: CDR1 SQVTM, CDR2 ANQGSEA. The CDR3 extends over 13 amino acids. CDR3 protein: CSVRRGTDTEAFF. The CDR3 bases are TGCAGCGTTAGGAGGGGGACAGACACTGAAGCTTTCTTT.

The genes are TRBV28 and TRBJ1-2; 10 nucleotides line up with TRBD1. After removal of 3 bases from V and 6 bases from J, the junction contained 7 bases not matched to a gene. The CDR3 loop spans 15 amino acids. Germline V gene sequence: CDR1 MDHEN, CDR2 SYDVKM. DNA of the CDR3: TGTGCCAGCAGTTTGCTGGGACAGGGGAGCGATGGCTACACCTTC. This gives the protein CASSLLGQGSDGYTF.

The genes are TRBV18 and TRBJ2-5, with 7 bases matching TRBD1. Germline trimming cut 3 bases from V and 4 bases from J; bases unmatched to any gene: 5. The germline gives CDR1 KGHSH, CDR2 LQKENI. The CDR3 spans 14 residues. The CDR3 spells CASSPLQGVETQYF. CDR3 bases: TGTGCCAGCTCACCCTTGCAGGGGGTAGAGACCCAGTACTTC. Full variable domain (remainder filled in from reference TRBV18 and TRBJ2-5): NAGVMQNPRHLVRRRGQEARLRCSPMKGHSHVYWYRQLPEEGLKFMVYLQKENIIDESGMPKERFSAEFPKEGPSILRIQQVVRGDSAAYFCASSPLQGVETQYFGPGTRLLVL.

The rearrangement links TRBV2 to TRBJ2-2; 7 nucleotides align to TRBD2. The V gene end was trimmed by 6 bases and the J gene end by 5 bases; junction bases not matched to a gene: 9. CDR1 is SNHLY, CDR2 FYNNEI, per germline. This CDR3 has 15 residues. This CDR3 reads CASRRNGGGTGELFF. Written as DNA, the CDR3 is TGTGCCAGCAGAAGAAATGGGGGAGGGACCGGGGAGCTGTTTTTT.

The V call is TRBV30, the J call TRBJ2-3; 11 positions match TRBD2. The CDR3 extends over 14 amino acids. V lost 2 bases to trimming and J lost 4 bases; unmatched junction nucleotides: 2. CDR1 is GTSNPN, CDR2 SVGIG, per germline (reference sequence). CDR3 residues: CAWSTSGSADTQYF. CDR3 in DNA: TGTGCCTGGAGTACTAGCGGGAGTGCAGATACGCAGTATTTT.

As DNA, the CDR3 is TGTGCCAGCAGTCGCCCCGAGGGAAGGCAGGCCCTCCCGTACTATGGCTACACCTTC. Translation: CASSRPEGRQALPYYGYTF. This chain uses TRBV28 with TRBJ1-2; D is uncertain. CDR1 is MDHEN and CDR2 is SYDVKM in the germline V gene. Trimming removed 5 bases from V and 3 bases from J, with 28 bases in between. CDR3 size: 19 residues.

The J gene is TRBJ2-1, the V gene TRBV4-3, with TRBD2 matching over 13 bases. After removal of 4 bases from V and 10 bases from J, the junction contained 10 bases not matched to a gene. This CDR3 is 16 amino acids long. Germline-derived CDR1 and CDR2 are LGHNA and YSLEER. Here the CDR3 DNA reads TGCGCCAGCAGCCGAGAACTAGCGGGAGGGCCTCCCGAGCAGTTCTTC. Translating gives CASSRELAGGPPEQFF.

The CDR3 coding sequence is TGTGCCAGAGACCCTTTCCGGGACACGGACTACGAGCAGTACTTC. Translation gives CARDPFRDTDYEQYF. This rearrangement joins TRBV21-1 to TRBJ2-7; TRBD1 reflects the table's D call only, with no check against the DNA. TRBV21-1 is deemed a pseudogene. This CDR3 is built from 15 residues.

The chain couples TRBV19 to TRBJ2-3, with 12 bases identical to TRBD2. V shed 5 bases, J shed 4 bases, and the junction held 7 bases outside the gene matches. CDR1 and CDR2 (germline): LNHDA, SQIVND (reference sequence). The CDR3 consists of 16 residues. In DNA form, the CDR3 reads TGTGCCAGTAGTCTCAGACTAGCGGGAGCTGCAGATACGCAGTATTTT. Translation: CASSLRLAGAADTQYF.

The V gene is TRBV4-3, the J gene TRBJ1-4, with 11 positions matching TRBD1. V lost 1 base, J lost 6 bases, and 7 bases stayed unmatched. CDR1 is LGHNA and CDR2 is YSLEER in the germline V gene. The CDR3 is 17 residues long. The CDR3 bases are TGCGCCAGCAGCCAAGTAGGGACAGGGGGTTGGGATGAAAAACTGTTTTTT. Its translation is CASSQVGTGGWDEKLFF.

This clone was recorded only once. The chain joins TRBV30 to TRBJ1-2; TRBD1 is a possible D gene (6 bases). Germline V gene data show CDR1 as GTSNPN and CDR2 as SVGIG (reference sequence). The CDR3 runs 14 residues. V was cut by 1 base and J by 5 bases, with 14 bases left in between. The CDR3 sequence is CAWSADSGPYGYTF. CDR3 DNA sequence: TGTGCCTGGAGTGCGGACAGTGGACCTTATGGCTACACCTTC.

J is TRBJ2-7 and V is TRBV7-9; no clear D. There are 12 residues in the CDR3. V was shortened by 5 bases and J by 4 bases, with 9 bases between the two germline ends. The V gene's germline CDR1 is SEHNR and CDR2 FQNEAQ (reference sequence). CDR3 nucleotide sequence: TGTGCCAGCAGCCCCAACGGGTACGAGCAGTACTTC. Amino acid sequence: CASSPNGYEQYF.

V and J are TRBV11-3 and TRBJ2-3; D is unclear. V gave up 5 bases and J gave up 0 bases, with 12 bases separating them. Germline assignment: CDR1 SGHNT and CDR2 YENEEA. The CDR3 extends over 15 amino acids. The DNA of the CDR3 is TGTGCCAGCAGCCAACCAGCCGGGAGCACAGATACGCAGTATTTT. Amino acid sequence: CASSQPAGSTDTQYF.

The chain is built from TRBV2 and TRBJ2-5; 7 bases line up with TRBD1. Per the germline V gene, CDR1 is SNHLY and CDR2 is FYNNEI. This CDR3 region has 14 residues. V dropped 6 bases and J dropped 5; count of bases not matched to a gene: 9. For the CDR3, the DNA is TGTGCCAGCAGCAGCCCGACAGGGTGGGAGACCCAGTACTTC. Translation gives CASSSPTGWETQYF.

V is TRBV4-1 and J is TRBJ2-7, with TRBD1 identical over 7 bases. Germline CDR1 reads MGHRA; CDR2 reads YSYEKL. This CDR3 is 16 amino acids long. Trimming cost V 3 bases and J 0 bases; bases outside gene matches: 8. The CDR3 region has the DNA TGCGCCAGCAGCCACCAGGGACAGCTGAGCTCCTACGAGCAGTACTTC. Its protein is CASSHQGQLSSYEQYF.

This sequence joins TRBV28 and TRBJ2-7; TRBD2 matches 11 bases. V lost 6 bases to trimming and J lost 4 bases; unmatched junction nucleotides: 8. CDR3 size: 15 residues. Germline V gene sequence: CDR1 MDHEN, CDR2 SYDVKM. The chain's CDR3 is CASRGSPSGRYEQYF. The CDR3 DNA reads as TGTGCCAGCAGAGGGTCGCCTAGCGGGAGGTACGAGCAGTACTTC.

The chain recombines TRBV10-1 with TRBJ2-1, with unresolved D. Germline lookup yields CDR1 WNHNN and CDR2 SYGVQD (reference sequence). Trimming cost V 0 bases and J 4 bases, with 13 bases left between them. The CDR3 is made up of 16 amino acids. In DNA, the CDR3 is TGCGCCAGCAGTGAGTCTCCCCAAAGTCGGTACAATGAGCAGTTCTTC. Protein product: CASSESPQSRYNEQFF.

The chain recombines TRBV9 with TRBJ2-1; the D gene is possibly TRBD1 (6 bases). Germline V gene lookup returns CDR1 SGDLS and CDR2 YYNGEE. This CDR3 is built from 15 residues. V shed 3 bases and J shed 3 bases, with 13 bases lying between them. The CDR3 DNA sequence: TGTGCCAGCAGCGGCACCGGACAGAGCTACAATGAGCAGTTCTTC. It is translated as CASSGTGQSYNEQFF.

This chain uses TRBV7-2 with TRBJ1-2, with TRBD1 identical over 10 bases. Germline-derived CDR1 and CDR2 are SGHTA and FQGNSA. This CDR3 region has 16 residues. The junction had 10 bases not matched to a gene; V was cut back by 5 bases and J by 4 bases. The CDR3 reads CASSLGQGKAGYGYTF. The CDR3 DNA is TGTGCCAGCAGCCTGGGACAGGGGAAAGCGGGCTATGGCTACACCTTC.

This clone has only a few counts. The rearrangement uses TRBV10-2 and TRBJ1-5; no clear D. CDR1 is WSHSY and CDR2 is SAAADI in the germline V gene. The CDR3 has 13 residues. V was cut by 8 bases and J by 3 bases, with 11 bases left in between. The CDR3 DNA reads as TGCGCCAGCGTGGCACAGTTCAATCAGCCCCAGCATTTT. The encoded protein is CASVAQFNQPQHF.